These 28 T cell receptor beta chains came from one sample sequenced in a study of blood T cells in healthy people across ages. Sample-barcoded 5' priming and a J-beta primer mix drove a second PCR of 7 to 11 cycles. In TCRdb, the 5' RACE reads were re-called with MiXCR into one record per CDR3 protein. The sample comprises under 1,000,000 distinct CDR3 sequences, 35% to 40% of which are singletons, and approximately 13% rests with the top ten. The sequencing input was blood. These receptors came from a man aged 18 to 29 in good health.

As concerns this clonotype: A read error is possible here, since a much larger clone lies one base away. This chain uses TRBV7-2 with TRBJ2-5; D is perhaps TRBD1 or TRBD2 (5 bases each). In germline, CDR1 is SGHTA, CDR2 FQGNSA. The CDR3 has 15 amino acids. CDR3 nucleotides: TGTGCCAGCAACTTAGTGGGGCTAGCCGCTAATGAGCAGTACTTC. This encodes CASNLVGLAANEQYF.

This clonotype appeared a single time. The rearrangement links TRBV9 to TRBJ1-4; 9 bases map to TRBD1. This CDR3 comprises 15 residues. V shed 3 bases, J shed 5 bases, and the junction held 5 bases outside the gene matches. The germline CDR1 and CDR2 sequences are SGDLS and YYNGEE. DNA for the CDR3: TGTGCCAGCAGCGGAGAGACAGGGGGGAATGAAAAACTGTTTTTT. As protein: CASSGETGGNEKLFF. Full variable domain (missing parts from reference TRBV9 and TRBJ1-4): DSGVTQTPKHLITATGQRVTLRCSPRSGDLSVYWYQQSLDQGLQFLIQYYNGEERAKGNILERFSAQQFPDLHSELNLSSLELGDSALYFCASSGETGGNEKLFFGSGTQLSVL.

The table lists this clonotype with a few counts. The CDR3, as DNA: TGTGCCAGCAGCTACAGGGGTAGGGTAACTGAAGCTTTCTTT. Its translation: CASSYRGRVTEAFF. The rearrangement uses TRBV7-6 and TRBJ1-1, with 7 positions matching TRBD1. CDR1 is SGHVS, CDR2 FNYEAQ, per germline. The CDR3 covers 14 residues. The ends lost 4 bases at V and 5 bases at J; junction bases unmatched: 7.

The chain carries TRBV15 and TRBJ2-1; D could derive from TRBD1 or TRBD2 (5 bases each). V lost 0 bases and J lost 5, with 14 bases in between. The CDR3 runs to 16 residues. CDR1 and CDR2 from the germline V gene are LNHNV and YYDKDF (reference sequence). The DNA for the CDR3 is TGTGCCACCAGCAGAGATTTGAGGGGATGGGACAATGAGCAGTTCTTC. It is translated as CATSRDLRGWDNEQFF.

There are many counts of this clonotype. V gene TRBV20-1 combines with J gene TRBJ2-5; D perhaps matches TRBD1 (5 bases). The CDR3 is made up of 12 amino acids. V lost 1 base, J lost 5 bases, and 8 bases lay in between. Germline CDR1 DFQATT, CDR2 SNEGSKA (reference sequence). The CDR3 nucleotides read TGCAGTGCTAGAGGTCACAGGGAGACCCAGTACTTC. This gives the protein CSARGHRETQYF.

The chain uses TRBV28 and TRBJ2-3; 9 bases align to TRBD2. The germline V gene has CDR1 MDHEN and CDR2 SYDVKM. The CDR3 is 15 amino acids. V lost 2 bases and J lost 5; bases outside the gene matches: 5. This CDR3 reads CASSLPSGDGDTQYF. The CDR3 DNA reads TGTGCCAGCAGTTTACCTAGCGGGGATGGAGATACGCAGTATTTT.

The CDR3 reads CASSQAWTGRETQYF. CDR3 in DNA: TGTGCCAGCAGCCAAGCGTGGACGGGGAGAGAGACCCAGTACTTC. V gene TRBV3-1 combines with J gene TRBJ2-5, with a possible D match to TRBD2 (5 bases). CDR1 is LGHDT and CDR2 is YNNKEL in the germline V gene (reference sequence). Trimming took off 1 base at V and 4 bases at J, with 13 bases between the two ends. The CDR3 is 15 amino acids.

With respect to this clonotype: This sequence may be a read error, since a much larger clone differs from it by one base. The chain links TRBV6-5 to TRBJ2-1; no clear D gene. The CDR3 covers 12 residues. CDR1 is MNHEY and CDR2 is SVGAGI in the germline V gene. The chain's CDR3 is CSSSYSRNEQFF. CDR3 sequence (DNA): TGTTCCAGCAGTTACTCCCGCAATGAGCAGTTCTTC.

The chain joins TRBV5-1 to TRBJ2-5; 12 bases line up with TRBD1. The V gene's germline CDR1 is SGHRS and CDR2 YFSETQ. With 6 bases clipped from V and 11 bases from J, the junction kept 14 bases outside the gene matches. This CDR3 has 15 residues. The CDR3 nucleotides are TGCGCCAGCACCTCCGGGACAGGGGGCCACAATGAGCAGTACTTC. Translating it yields CASTSGTGGHNEQYF. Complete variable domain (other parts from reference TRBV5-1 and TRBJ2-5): KAGVTQTPRYLIKTRGQQVTLSCSPISGHRSVSWYQQTPGQGLQFLFEYFSETQRNKGNFPGRFSGRQFSNSRSEMNVSTLELGDSALYLCASTSGTGGHNEQYFGPGTRLLVL.

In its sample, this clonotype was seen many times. DNA for the CDR3: TGTGCCACCAGCAGAGGGGGGTCCCCCACAGATACGCAGTATTTT. This translates into CATSRGGSPTDTQYF. The V gene is TRBV15, the J gene TRBJ2-3; D possibly matches TRBD1 or TRBD2 (5 bases each). CDR1 and CDR2 (germline): LNHNV, YYDKDF (reference sequence). V was shortened by 1 base and J by 2 bases, with 10 bases between the two germline ends. The CDR3 consists of 15 residues.

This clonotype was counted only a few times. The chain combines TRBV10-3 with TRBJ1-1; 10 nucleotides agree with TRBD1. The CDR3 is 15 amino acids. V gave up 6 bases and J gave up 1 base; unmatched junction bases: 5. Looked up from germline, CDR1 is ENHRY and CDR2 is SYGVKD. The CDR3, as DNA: TGTGCCATCAGCACCGGGACAGGGGCGAACACTGAAGCTTTCTTT. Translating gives CAISTGTGANTEAFF.

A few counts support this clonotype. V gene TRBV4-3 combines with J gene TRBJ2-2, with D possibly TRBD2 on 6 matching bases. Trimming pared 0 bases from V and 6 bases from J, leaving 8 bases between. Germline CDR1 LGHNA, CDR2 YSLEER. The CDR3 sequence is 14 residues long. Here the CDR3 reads CASSQDGGSGELFF. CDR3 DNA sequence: TGCGCCAGCAGCCAAGATGGGGGGTCCGGGGAGCTGTTTTTT.

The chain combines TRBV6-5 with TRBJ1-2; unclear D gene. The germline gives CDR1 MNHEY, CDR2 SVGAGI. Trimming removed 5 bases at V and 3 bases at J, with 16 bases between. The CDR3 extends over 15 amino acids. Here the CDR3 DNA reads TGTGCCAGCAGTGCCCTTCATGGGAGGCACTATGGCTACACCTTC. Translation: CASSALHGRHYGYTF.

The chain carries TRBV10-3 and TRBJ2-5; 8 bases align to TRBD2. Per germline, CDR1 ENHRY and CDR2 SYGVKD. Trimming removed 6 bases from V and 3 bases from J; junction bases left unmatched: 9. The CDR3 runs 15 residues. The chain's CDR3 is CAISPRRGGEETQYF. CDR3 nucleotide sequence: TGTGCCATCAGCCCACGACGGGGGGGAGAAGAGACCCAGTACTTC.

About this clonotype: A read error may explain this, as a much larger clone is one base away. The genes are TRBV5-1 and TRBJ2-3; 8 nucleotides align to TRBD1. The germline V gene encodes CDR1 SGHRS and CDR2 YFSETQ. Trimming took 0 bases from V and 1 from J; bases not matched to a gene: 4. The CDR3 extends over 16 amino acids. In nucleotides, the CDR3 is TGCGCCAGCAGCTTGGGGTACAGGGGGGGCACAGATACGCAGTATTTT. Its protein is CASSLGYRGGTDTQYF.

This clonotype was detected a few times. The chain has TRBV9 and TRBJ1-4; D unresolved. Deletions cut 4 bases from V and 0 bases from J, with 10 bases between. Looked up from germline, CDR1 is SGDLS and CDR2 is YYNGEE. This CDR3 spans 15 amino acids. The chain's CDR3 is CASSPRAATNEKLFF. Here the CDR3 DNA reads TGTGCCAGCAGCCCCCGGGCTGCAACTAATGAAAAACTGTTTTTT.

CDR3 sequence (DNA): TGTGCCAGCTCACCACGGGCAGAGTCACCCCTCCACTTT. Encoded protein: CASSPRAESPLHF. V usage is TRBV18 and J usage is TRBJ1-6; no clear D. Trimming took off 1 base at V and 10 bases at J, with 8 bases between the two ends. Germline values: CDR1 KGHSH, CDR2 LQKENI. The CDR3 has 13 residues.

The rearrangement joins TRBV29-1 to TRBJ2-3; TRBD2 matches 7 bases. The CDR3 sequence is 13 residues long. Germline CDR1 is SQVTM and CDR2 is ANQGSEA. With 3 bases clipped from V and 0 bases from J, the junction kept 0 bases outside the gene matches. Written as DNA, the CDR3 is TGCAGCGTTGAGGGGGGGAGCACAGATACGCAGTATTTT. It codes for CSVEGGSTDTQYF.

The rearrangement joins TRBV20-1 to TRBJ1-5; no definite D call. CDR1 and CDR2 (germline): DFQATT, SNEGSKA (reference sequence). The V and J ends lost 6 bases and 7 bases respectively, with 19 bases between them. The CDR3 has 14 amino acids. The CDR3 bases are TGCAGTGCCGACCTACGGGGTCTGGAACAGCCCCAGCATTTT. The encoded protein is CSADLRGLEQPQHF.

CDR3 coding DNA: TGTGCCAGCAGCCAAGCTGAAAACCGTTGGGTCACAGATACGCAGTATTTT. Protein product: CASSQAENRWVTDTQYF. V usage is TRBV3-1 and J usage is TRBJ2-3; no definite D call. Germline V gene lookup returns CDR1 LGHDT and CDR2 YNNKEL (reference sequence). The V and J ends lost 1 base and 2 bases respectively, with 16 bases between them. This CDR3 has 17 residues.

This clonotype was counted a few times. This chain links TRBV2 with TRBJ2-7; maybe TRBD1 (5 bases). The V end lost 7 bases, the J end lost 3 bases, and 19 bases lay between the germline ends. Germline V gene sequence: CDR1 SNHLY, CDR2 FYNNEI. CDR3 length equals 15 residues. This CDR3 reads CASTHRAGIVYEQYF. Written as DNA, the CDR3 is TGTGCCAGCACCCATCGGGCAGGGATCGTCTACGAGCAGTACTTC.

The CDR3 sequence: CASSHGGGDYGYTF. In DNA, the CDR3 is TGTGCCAGCAGCCATGGGGGTGGGGACTATGGCTACACCTTC. The chain joins TRBV27 to TRBJ1-2, with D possibly TRBD1 on 5 matching bases. V was trimmed by 6 bases and J by 3 bases, leaving 14 bases between them. CDR3 length: 14 amino acids. Germline CDR1 MNHEY, CDR2 SMNVEV (reference sequence).

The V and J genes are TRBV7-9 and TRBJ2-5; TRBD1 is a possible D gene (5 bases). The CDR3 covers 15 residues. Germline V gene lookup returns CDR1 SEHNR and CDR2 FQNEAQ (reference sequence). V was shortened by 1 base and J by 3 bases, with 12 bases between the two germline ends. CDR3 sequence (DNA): TGTGCCAGCAGCTTAGATGGCAGGACAAAAGAGACCCAGTACTTC. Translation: CASSLDGRTKETQYF.

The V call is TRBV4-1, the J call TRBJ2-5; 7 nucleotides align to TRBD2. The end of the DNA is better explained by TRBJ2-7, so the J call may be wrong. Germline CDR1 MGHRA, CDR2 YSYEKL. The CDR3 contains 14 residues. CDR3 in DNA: TGCGCCAGCAGCCAAGGAGCTAGCGGTTACGAGCAGTACTTC. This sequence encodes CASSQGASGYEQYF.

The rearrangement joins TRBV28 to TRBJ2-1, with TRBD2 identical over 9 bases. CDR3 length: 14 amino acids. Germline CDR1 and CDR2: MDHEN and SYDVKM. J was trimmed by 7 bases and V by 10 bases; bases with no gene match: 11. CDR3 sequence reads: CATKRLAGLNEQFF. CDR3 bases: TGTGCCACCAAGAGGCTAGCGGGGTTGAATGAGCAGTTCTTC.

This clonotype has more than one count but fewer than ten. The CDR3 nucleotides read TGTGCCAGCAGCTTAGGGGGCAGGCCCACGGATAACCAGTACTTC. Protein sequence: CASSLGGRPTDNQYF. This chain connects TRBV7-2 to TRBJ2-7; weak D call: TRBD1 (5 bases). The germline CDR1 and CDR2 sequences are SGHTA and FQGNSA. Between the trimmed V and J ends, which lost 1 base and 10 bases, there was a span of 20 bases. The CDR3 runs to 15 residues.

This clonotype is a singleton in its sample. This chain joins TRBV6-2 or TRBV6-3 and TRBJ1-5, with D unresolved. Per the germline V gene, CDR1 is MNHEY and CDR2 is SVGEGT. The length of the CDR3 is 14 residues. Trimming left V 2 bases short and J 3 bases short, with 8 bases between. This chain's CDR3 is CASSYVGPNQPQHF. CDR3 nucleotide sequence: TGTGCCAGCAGTTACGTAGGGCCCAATCAGCCCCAGCATTTT.

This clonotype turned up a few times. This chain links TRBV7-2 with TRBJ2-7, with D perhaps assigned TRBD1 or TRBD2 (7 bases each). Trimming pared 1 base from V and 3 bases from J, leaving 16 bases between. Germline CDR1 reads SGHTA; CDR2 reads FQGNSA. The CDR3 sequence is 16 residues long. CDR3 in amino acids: CASSLGQGGGYYEQYF. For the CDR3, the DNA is TGTGCCAGCAGCTTAGGTCAGGGAGGGGGCTACTACGAGCAGTACTTC.